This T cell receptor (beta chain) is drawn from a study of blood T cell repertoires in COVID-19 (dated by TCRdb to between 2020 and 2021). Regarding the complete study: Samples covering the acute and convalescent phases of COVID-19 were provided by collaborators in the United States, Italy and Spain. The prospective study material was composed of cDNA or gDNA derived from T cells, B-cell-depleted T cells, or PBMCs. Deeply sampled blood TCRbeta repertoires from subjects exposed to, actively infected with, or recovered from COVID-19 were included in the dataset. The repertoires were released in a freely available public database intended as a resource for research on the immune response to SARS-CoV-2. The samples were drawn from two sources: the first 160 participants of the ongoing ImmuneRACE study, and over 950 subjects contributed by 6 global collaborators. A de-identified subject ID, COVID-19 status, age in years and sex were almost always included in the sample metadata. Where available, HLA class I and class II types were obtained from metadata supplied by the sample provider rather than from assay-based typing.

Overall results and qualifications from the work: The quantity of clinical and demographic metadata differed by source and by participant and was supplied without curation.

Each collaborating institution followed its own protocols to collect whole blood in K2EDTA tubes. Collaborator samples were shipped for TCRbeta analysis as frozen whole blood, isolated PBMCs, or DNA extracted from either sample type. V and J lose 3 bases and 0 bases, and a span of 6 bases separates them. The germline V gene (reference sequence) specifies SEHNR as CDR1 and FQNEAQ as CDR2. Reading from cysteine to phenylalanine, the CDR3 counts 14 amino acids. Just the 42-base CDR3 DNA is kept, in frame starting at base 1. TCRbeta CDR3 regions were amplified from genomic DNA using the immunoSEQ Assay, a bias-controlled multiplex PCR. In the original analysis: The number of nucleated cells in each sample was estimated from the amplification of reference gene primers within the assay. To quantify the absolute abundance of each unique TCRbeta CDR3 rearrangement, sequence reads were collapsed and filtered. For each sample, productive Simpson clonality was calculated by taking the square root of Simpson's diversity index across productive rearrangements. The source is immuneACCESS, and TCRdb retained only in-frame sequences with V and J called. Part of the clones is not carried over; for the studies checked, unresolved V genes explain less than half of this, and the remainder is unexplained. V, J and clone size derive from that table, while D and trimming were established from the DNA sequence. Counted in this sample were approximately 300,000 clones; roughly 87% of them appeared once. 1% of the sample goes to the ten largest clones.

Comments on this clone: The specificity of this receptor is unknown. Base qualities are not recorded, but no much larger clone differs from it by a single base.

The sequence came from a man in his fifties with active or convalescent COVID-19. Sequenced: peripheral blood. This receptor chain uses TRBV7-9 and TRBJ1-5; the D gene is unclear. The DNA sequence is TGTGCCAGCAGCTTCAGCGATAGCAATCAGCCCCAGCATTTT. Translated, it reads CASSFSDSNQPQHF.